These 28 T cell receptor beta chains came from one sample sequenced in a study of control samples from healthy donors and cancer patients. Sequencing was performed with immunoSEQ multiplex PCR; in TCRdb, only in-frame clones are kept and a portion is missing. The data hold over 110,000 clones, with around 85% observed a single time. Sequencing used blood. The receptor set was obtained from a woman in her 30s in good health.

The chain is built from TRBV14 and TRBJ2-1, with D unclear. In germline, CDR1 is SGHDN, CDR2 FVKESK. The CDR3 runs 13 residues. Trimming removed 2 bases at V and 8 bases at J, with 10 bases between. CDR3 DNA sequence: TGTGCCAGCAGCCAACCCTTCGCGGATGAGCAGTTCTTC. Residues: CASSQPFADEQFF. Together with reference TRBV14 and TRBJ2-1, the CDR3 gives the full variable domain: EAGVTQFPSHSVIEKGQTVTLRCDPISGHDNLYWYRRVMGKEIKFLLHFVKESKQDESGMPNNRFLAERTGGTYSTLKVQPAELEDSGVYFCASSQPFADEQFFGPGTRLTVL.

As for this clone: The germline gene is not matched at one end of the junction; a read error may be the cause. This chain connects TRBV29-1 to TRBJ2-7; D might be TRBD1 (6 bases). In germline, CDR1 is SQVTM, CDR2 ANQGSEA. The CDR3 covers 12 residues. As DNA, the CDR3 is TGCAGCGTTAAAGAACAGGGCTACGAGCAGTACTTC. Encoded protein: CSVKEQGYEQYF.

V is TRBV27 and J is TRBJ1-6; 8 positions agree with TRBD1. The V segment lost 6 bases and the J segment 9 bases; nucleotides outside the gene matches: 7. Germline-derived CDR1 and CDR2 are MNHEY and SMNVEV (reference sequence). The CDR3 is 14 residues long. The CDR3 reads CASRPGQGGSPLHF. DNA of the CDR3: TGTGCCAGCAGGCCCGGACAGGGAGGTTCACCCCTCCACTTT.

This clone was observed once. The rearrangement links TRBV3-1 (or the pseudogene TRBV3-2) to TRBJ1-1, with D possibly matching TRBD1 (5 bases). The V gene's germline CDR1 is LGHDT and CDR2 YNNKEL (reference sequence). V lost 2 bases and J lost 3, with 10 bases in between. CDR3 length: 14 residues. The CDR3 nucleotides are TGTGCCAGCAGCCAAAGGGGCATGGACACTGAAGCTTTCTTT. Its protein is CASSQRGMDTEAFF.

This chain uses TRBV5-1 with TRBJ1-4; weak D call: TRBD1 (6 bases). Trimming removed 0 bases at V and 8 bases at J, with 11 bases between. Germline V gene sequence: CDR1 SGHRS, CDR2 YFSETQ. This CDR3 is 14 amino acids long. This CDR3 is CASSLAGAEEKLFF. The CDR3 DNA sequence: TGCGCCAGCAGCTTGGCAGGGGCTGAGGAAAAACTGTTTTTT.

The genes are TRBV7-8 and TRBJ2-3; 15 bases map to TRBD2. J lost 5 bases, V lost 5 bases, and 2 bases had no gene match. This CDR3 has 15 residues. Germline V gene data show CDR1 as SGHVS and CDR2 as FQNEAQ. This CDR3 is CASSTGLAGGDTQYF. CDR3 bases: TGTGCCAGCAGCACGGGACTAGCGGGAGGAGATACGCAGTATTTT.

The table lists this clone with a few counts. The chain couples TRBV3-1 (or the pseudogene TRBV3-2) to TRBJ2-2; D tentatively reads TRBD1 or TRBD2 (5 bases each). The CDR3 runs to 14 residues. Trimming took 4 bases from V and 5 from J, leaving 11 bases between them. Germline CDR1 is LGHDT and CDR2 is YNNKEL (reference sequence). In DNA form, the CDR3 reads TGTGCCAGCAGCCGCTACGAGGGGACCGGGGAGCTGTTTTTT. It translates to CASSRYEGTGELFF.

The chain couples TRBV28 to TRBJ2-1; TRBD1 matches 8 bases. V lost 7 bases and J lost 9; bases outside the gene matches: 17. The CDR3 runs 16 residues. Germline CDR1 is MDHEN and CDR2 is SYDVKM. CDR3 in amino acids: CASNSVGQGAWSEQFF. The DNA of the CDR3 is TGTGCCAGCAATTCCGTAGGCCAGGGGGCTTGGAGTGAGCAGTTCTTC.

This chain connects TRBV12-2 to TRBJ2-3; the table's D gene call, TRBD2, was not cross checked with the DNA. TRBV12-2 is deemed a pseudogene. CDR3 length: 17 residues. The chain's CDR3 is CASRPHTGREWADTQYF. In nucleotides, the CDR3 is TGTGCAAGTCGCCCCCATACCGGGCGGGAGTGGGCAGATACGCAGTATTTT.

The chain combines TRBV2 with TRBJ2-7; D gene unclear. V was shortened by 5 bases and J by 2 bases, with 7 bases between the two germline ends. This CDR3 contains 12 residues. Germline CDR1 reads SNHLY; CDR2 reads FYNNEI. The CDR3 here is CASSRETYEQYF. In nucleotides, the CDR3 is TGTGCCAGCAGTCGAGAAACCTACGAGCAGTACTTC.

The J gene is TRBJ2-1, the V gene TRBV2; D is undetermined. The germline CDR1 and CDR2 sequences are SNHLY and FYNNEI. The CDR3 has 13 amino acids. Trimming pared 2 bases from V and 11 bases from J, leaving 13 bases between. For the CDR3, the DNA is TGTGCCAGCAGTGAACTCCCCGGCGATCAGCAGTTCTTC. Translation: CASSELPGDQQFF.

The chain has TRBV15 and TRBJ1-1, with D possibly TRBD1 on 5 matching bases. Trimming left V 4 bases short and J 6 bases short, with 12 bases between. Germline assignment: CDR1 LNHNV and CDR2 YYDKDF (reference sequence). This CDR3 has 13 amino acids. The CDR3: CATSMAREAEAFF. CDR3 coding DNA: TGTGCCACCAGCATGGCCAGGGAGGCTGAAGCTTTCTTT.

J is TRBJ2-3 and V is TRBV20-1; no clear D. CDR1 DFQATT and CDR2 SNEGSKA come from the germline V gene (reference sequence). This CDR3 has 14 residues. V was cut by 3 bases and J by 1 base, with 11 bases left in between. The CDR3 loop is CSASTEFGTDTQYF. The CDR3 DNA follows: TGCAGTGCTAGTACGGAGTTTGGCACAGATACGCAGTATTTT.

The genes are TRBV15 and TRBJ2-7; tentatively, D is TRBD2 (5 bases). Germline CDR1 LNHNV, CDR2 YYDKDF (reference sequence). V gave up 3 bases and J gave up 0 bases, with 18 bases separating them. The CDR3 totals 17 residues. CDR3 in DNA: TGTGCCACCAGCAGGGACCGCCTTGGACTGGACTCCTACGAGCAGTACTTC. Protein product: CATSRDRLGLDSYEQYF.

This chain links TRBV5-5 with TRBJ1-2; perhaps TRBD1 as D (6 bases). The CDR3 contains 17 residues. With 3 bases removed from V and 8 bases from J, the gap between germline ends came to 26 bases. CDR1 SGHKS and CDR2 YYEKEE come from the germline V gene (reference sequence). CDR3 nucleotides: TGTGCCAGCAGCTACCGGGACACCAAACTATCTTCTTGGGGCTACACCTTC. It specifies CASSYRDTKLSSWGYTF.

The V call is TRBV6-5, the J call TRBJ1-2; 7 nucleotides match TRBD1. CDR1 and CDR2 from the germline V gene are MNHEY and SVGAGI. Trimming at V came to 4 bases and at J to 0 bases, leaving 5 bases not matched to a gene. This CDR3 is 15 amino acids long. DNA for the CDR3: TGTGCCAGCAGTTCGCCGGGACAGACTAACTATGGCTACACCTTC. It is translated as CASSSPGQTNYGYTF.

CDR3 amino acids: CASSESWGAGNTIYF. CDR3 in DNA: TGTGCCAGCAGTGAATCATGGGGAGCCGGAAACACCATATATTTT. V is TRBV6-1 and J is TRBJ1-3; the D is unclear. From germline, CDR1 is MNHNS and CDR2 SASEGT. Trimming left V 2 bases short and J 4 bases short, with 12 bases between. This CDR3 has 15 amino acids.

The V and J genes are TRBV19 and TRBJ2-2; unclear D gene. The CDR3 contains 14 residues. In germline, CDR1 is LNHDA, CDR2 SQIVND (reference sequence). Trimming took 11 bases from V and 2 from J, leaving 15 bases between them. Here the CDR3 reads CASGRQINTGELFF. Written as DNA, the CDR3 is TGTGCCTCGGGCCGGCAGATCAACACCGGGGAGCTGTTTTTT.

The chain uses TRBV6-6 and TRBJ2-2; TRBD2 is a possible D gene (6 bases). This CDR3 is built from 14 residues. Germline V gene data show CDR1 as MNHNY and CDR2 as SVGAGI (reference sequence). V gave up 2 bases and J gave up 6 bases, with 10 bases separating them. CDR3: CASSYGGLAGELFF. The CDR3 DNA follows: TGTGCCAGCAGTTACGGAGGGCTTGCCGGGGAGCTGTTTTTT.

This clone has just one count. The CDR3 bases are TGTGCCAGCAGCGTAAGGTGGAACAGAGGGGAGACCCAGTACTTC. Residues: CASSVRWNRGETQYF. J is TRBJ2-5 and V is TRBV9, with D tentatively TRBD2 (5 bases). This CDR3 has 15 residues. Germline CDR1 and CDR2: SGDLS and YYNGEE. V lost 1 base and J 5 bases, leaving 15 bases between the germline ends. Full variable domain (rest looked up from reference TRBV9 and TRBJ2-5): DSGVTQTPKHLITATGQRVTLRCSPRSGDLSVYWYQQSLDQGLQFLIQYYNGEERAKGNILERFSAQQFPDLHSELNLSSLELGDSALYFCASSVRWNRGETQYFGPGTRLLVL.

The CDR3 sequence is CASSFSSSRQETQYF. CDR3 DNA sequence: TGTGCCAGCAGCTTCTCTAGCTCCCGACAAGAGACCCAGTACTTC. This rearrangement joins TRBV5-6 to TRBJ2-5, with TRBD2 as a possible D gene (5 bases). Germline CDR1 and CDR2: SGHDT and YYEEEE. This CDR3 is built from 15 residues. V lost 2 bases and J lost 2, with 13 bases in between.

The chain links TRBV18 to TRBJ2-7; 8 bases are shared with TRBD1. After removal of 6 bases from V and 1 base from J, the junction contained 5 bases not matched to a gene. This CDR3 contains 14 residues. From germline, CDR1 is KGHSH and CDR2 LQKENI. For the CDR3, the DNA is TGTGCCAGCTCGGGACAGGAGGATTCCTACGAGCAGTACTTC. Residues: CASSGQEDSYEQYF.

A word on this clone: The same CDR3 is also encoded by other DNA sequences in this sample. This sequence joins TRBV11-2 and TRBJ2-1, with TRBD1 as a possible D gene (5 bases). CDR3 length: 11 amino acids. Germline lookup yields CDR1 SGHAT and CDR2 FQNNGV. V lost 2 bases and J lost 9, with 5 bases in between. The CDR3 region has the DNA TGTGCCAGCAGCTTAAGGGGTGAGCAGTTCTTC. It is translated as CASSLRGEQFF.

This chain joins TRBV9 and TRBJ2-2, with a tentative D call TRBD2 (5 bases). CDR1 is SGDLS and CDR2 is YYNGEE in the germline V gene. The CDR3 length is 14 residues. Between the trimmed V and J ends, which lost 3 bases and 8 bases, there was a span of 14 bases. CDR3 amino acids: CASSERALVGELFF. CDR3 DNA: TGTGCCAGCAGCGAGAGGGCCCTGGTGGGGGAGCTGTTTTTT. Full variable domain (outside the CDR3, taken from reference TRBV9 and TRBJ2-2): DSGVTQTPKHLITATGQRVTLRCSPRSGDLSVYWYQQSLDQGLQFLIQYYNGEERAKGNILERFSAQQFPDLHSELNLSSLELGDSALYFCASSERALVGELFFGEGSRLTVL.

The J gene is TRBJ1-1, the V gene TRBV29-1, with D maybe TRBD1 (6 bases). Per germline, CDR1 SQVTM and CDR2 ANQGSEA. Between the trimmed V and J ends, which lost 7 bases and 1 base, there was a span of 19 bases. This CDR3 spans 15 amino acids. CDR3 in DNA: TGCAGCGGCGTTGGGGGCCGGGGATCGAACACTGAAGCTTTCTTT. Its translation is CSGVGGRGSNTEAFF.

The V gene is TRBV7-6, the J gene TRBJ2-1; 10 bases line up with TRBD2. V lost 5 bases to trimming and J lost 8 bases; unmatched junction nucleotides: 12. The CDR3 loop spans 16 amino acids. CDR1 and CDR2 (germline): SGHVS, FNYEAQ. The CDR3 reads CASSRIAGGLAHEQFF. In nucleotides, the CDR3 is TGTGCCAGCAGCAGAATAGCGGGAGGACTAGCCCATGAGCAGTTCTTC.

V usage is TRBV28 and J usage is TRBJ2-5; 9 positions agree with TRBD1. This CDR3 contains 13 residues. The trim removed 10 bases at V and 5 bases at J, leaving 8 bases unmatched. Per germline, CDR1 MDHEN and CDR2 SYDVKM. The CDR3 loop is CAIRGQGTETQYF. DNA for the CDR3: TGTGCCATCCGGGGACAGGGTACTGAGACCCAGTACTTC.

The rearrangement joins TRBV6-5 to TRBJ1-3, with no clear D. The CDR3 loop spans 12 amino acids. Germline CDR1 reads MNHEY; CDR2 reads SVGAGI. V lost 4 bases and J 8 bases, leaving 9 bases between the germline ends. DNA for the CDR3: TGTGCCAGCAGTTTGGGGAAGCACACCATATATTTT. This encodes CASSLGKHTIYF.